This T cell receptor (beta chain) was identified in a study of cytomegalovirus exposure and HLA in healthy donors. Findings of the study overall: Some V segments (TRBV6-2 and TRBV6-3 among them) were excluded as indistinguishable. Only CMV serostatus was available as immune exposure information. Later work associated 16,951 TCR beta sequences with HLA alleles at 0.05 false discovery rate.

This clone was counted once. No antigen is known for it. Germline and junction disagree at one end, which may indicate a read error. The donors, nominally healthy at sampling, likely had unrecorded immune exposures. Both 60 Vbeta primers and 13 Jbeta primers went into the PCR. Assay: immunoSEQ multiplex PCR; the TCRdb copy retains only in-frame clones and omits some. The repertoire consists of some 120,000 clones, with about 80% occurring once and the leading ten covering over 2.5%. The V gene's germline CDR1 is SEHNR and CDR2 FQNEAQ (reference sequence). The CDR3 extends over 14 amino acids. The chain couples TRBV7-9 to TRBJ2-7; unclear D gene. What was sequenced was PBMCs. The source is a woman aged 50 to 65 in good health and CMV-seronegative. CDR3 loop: CSSSFEASNYEQYF. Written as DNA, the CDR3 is TGTTCCAGCAGCTTTGAGGCCAGCAACTACGAGCAGTACTTC. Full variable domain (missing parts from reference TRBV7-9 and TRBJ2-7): DTGVSQNPRHKITKRGQNVTFRCDPISEHNRLYWYRQTLGQGPEFLTYFQNEAQLEKSRLLSDRFSAERPKGSFSTLEIQRTEQGDSAMYLCSSSFEASNYEQYFGPGTRLTVT.